These 6 T cell receptor beta chains were all obtained from the same sample, sequenced in a study of CD8 T cells in Susac syndrome (dated by TCRdb to between 2018 and 2020). The library was made by the immunoSEQ multiplex PCR assay. RNA was extracted using the RNeasy kit, and about 0.45 to 1 microgram was reverse transcribed with random hexamers. Through fastp at Q25 and MiXCR, TCRdb rebuilt clones from the public reads, retaining in-frame beta chains. Rows matching on CDR3 protein sequence are summarized as one entry with the most common DNA and genes. The sample has some 130,000 distinct CDR3 sequences on record, less than 95% of them singletons. The ten largest clonotypes hold around 0.13% of the sample. Sequencing was carried out using CD4+ T cells from PBMCs. The receptors derive from a human donor with multiple sclerosis.

The chain combines TRBV29-1 with TRBJ1-2; 7 positions agree with TRBD1. With V trimmed by 6 bases and J by 0 bases, 7 bases remained unmatched. In germline, CDR1 is SQVTM, CDR2 ANQGSEA. CDR3 length: 14 residues. DNA for the CDR3: TGCAGCGTCACCGCAGGACAGGCTAACTATGGCTACACCTTC. Translating it yields CSVTAGQANYGYTF.

V gene TRBV30 combines with J gene TRBJ1-1; a possible D gene is TRBD1 (5 bases). Trimming took off 4 bases at V and 4 bases at J, with 19 bases between the two ends. Germline CDR1 is GTSNPN and CDR2 is SVGIG (reference sequence). CDR3 size: 15 residues. CDR3: CAWTGSIRVGTEAFF. As DNA, the CDR3 is TGTGCCTGGACCGGATCGATCAGGGTGGGCACTGAAGCTTTCTTT. Combining the CDR3 with reference TRBV30 and TRBJ1-1 gives the whole variable domain SQTIHQWPATLVQPVGSPLSLECTVEGTSNPNLYWYRQAAGRGLQLLFYSVGIGQISSEVPQNLSASRPQDRQFILSSKKLLLSDSGFYLCAWTGSIRVGTEAFFGQGTRLTVV.

This chain joins TRBV5-6 and TRBJ2-7; D is ambiguous. Germline values: CDR1 SGHDT, CDR2 YYEEEE. CDR3 length equals 14 residues. V was trimmed by 0 bases and J by 3 bases, leaving 10 bases between them. Here the CDR3 DNA reads TGTGCCAGCAGCTTGGGTCAGACACACTACGAGCAGTACTTC. Amino acid sequence: CASSLGQTHYEQYF.

The chain has TRBV30 and TRBJ2-1, with D perhaps TRBD1 or TRBD2 (5 bases each). Trimming stripped 5 bases from V and 10 bases from J, with 12 bases between. The CDR3 consists of 11 residues. Germline V lookup: CDR1 GTSNPN, CDR2 SVGIG (reference sequence). Here the CDR3 reads CAWGTVKEQFF. The CDR3, as DNA: TGTGCCTGGGGGACGGTCAAGGAGCAGTTCTTC.

The V and J genes are TRBV5-6 and TRBJ2-3; D is unresolved. V dropped 0 bases and J dropped 0 bases, with 11 bases sitting between them. This CDR3 comprises 16 residues. Germline CDR1 is SGHDT and CDR2 is YYEEEE. The CDR3 bases are TGTGCCAGCAGCTTGGCCTTGTCGCGTAGCACAGATACGCAGTATTTT. The encoded protein is CASSLALSRSTDTQYF.

This rearrangement joins TRBV2 to TRBJ2-7, with 10 nucleotides matching TRBD1. The CDR3 is made up of 16 amino acids. Per the germline V gene, CDR1 is SNHLY and CDR2 is FYNNEI. J was trimmed by 2 bases and V by 6 bases; bases with no gene match: 10. CDR3 loop: CASRAPGTGVPYEQYF. CDR3 DNA sequence: TGTGCCAGCAGAGCCCCCGGGACAGGGGTCCCCTACGAGCAGTACTTC.